One T cell receptor (beta chain) is described in this entry. Its antigen is undetermined. TCRdb re-called the RT-PCR reads through MiXCR, storing one row per CDR3 protein. There are 450,000 to 600,000 distinct CDR3 sequences in the sample; approximately 15% occur only once, and approximately 3% lies in the top ten. CDR3 length: 13 amino acids. With V trimmed by 6 bases and J by 2 bases, 3 bases remained unmatched. Germline CDR1 is SNHLY and CDR2 is FYNNEI. This specimen belongs to a study of response to subunit inactivated influenza vaccine. Findings of the study overall: The study's authors posited that every seasonal influenza vaccination enlists few new T cells.

V is TRBV2 and J is TRBJ2-5, with 7 nucleotides matching TRBD2. The sample was CD4+ T cells sorted from PBMCs, taken around 2 years after vaccination. The TCR was taken from a man aged 45 to 70 who received an inactivated influenza vaccine. The CDR3 region is CASRSSGQETQYF. CDR3 DNA: TGTGCCAGCAGATCTAGCGGACAAGAGACCCAGTACTTC.